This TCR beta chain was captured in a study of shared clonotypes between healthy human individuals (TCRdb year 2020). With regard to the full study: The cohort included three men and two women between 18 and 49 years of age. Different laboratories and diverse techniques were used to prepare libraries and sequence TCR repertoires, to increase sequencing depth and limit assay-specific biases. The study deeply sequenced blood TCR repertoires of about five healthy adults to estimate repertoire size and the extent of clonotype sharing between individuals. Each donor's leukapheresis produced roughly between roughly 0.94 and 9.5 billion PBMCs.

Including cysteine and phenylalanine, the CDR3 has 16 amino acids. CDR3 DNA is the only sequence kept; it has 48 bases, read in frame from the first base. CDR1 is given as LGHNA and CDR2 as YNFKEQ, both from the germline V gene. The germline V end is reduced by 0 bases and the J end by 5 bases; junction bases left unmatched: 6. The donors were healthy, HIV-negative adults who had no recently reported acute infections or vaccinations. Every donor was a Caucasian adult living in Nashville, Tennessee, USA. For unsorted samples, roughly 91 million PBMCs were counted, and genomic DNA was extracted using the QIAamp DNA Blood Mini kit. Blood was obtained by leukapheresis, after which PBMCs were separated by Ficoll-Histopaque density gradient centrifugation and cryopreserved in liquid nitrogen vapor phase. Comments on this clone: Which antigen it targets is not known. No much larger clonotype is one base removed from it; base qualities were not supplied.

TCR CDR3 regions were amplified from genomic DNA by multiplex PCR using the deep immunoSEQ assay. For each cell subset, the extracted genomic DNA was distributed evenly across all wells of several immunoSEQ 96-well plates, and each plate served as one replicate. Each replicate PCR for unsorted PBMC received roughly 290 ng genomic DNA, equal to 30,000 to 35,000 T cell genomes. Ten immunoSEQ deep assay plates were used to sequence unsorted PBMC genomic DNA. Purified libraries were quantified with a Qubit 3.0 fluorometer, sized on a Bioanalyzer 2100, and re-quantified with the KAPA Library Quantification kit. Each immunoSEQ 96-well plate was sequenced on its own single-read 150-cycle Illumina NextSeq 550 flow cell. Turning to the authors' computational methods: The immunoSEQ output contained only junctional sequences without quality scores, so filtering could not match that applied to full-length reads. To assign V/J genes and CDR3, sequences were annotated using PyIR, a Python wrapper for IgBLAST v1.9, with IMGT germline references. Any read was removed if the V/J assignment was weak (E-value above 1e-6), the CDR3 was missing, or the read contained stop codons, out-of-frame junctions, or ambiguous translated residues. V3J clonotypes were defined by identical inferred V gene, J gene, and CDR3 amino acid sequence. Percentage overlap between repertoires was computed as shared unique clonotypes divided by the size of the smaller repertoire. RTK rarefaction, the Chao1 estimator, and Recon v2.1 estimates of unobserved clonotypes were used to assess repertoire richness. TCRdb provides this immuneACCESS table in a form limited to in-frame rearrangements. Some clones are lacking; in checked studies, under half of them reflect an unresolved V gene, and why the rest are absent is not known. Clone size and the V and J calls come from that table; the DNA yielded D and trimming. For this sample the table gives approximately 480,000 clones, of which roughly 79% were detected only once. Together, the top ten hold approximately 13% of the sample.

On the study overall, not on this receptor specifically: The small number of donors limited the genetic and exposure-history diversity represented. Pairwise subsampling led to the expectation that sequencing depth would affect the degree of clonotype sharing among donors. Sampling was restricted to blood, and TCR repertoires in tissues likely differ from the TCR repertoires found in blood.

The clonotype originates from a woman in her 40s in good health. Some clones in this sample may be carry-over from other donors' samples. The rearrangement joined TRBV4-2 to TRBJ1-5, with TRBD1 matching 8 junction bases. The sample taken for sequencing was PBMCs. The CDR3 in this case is CASSQETGGNYQPQHF. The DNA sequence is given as TGTGCCAGCAGCCAAGAAACAGGGGGTAATTATCAGCCCCAGCATTTT.